This TCR beta chain stems from a study of blood T cell repertoires in COVID-19. Study-level background: Samples taken during acute and convalescent COVID-19 were collected in the United States, Italy and Spain. T cells, B-cell-depleted T cells, or PBMCs provided the cDNA or gDNA that served as material.

As processed by the authors: Reference gene primer amplification gave nucleated cell count estimates. Measured with immunoSEQ multiplex PCR; TCRdb has only the in-frame clones, and not every one. V, J and clone size reflect that table, while D and trimming were determined from the DNA. The profile covers more than 150,000 clones, with approximately 79% appearing a single time and roughly 14% taken by the ten largest. Germline V lookup: CDR1 MRHNA, CDR2 SNTAGT. The CDR3 runs to 14 residues. Trimming left V 4 bases short and J 3 bases short, with 13 bases between. V and J are TRBV6-4 and TRBJ2-7; D possibly corresponds to TRBD1 (6 bases). The sample was peripheral blood. The origin of this receptor is a man aged 30-40 years with active or convalescent COVID-19. The CDR3 here is CASSAHRDRYEQYV. CDR3 coding DNA: TGTGCCAGCAGTGCCCACAGGGACCGCTACGAGCAGTACGTC.